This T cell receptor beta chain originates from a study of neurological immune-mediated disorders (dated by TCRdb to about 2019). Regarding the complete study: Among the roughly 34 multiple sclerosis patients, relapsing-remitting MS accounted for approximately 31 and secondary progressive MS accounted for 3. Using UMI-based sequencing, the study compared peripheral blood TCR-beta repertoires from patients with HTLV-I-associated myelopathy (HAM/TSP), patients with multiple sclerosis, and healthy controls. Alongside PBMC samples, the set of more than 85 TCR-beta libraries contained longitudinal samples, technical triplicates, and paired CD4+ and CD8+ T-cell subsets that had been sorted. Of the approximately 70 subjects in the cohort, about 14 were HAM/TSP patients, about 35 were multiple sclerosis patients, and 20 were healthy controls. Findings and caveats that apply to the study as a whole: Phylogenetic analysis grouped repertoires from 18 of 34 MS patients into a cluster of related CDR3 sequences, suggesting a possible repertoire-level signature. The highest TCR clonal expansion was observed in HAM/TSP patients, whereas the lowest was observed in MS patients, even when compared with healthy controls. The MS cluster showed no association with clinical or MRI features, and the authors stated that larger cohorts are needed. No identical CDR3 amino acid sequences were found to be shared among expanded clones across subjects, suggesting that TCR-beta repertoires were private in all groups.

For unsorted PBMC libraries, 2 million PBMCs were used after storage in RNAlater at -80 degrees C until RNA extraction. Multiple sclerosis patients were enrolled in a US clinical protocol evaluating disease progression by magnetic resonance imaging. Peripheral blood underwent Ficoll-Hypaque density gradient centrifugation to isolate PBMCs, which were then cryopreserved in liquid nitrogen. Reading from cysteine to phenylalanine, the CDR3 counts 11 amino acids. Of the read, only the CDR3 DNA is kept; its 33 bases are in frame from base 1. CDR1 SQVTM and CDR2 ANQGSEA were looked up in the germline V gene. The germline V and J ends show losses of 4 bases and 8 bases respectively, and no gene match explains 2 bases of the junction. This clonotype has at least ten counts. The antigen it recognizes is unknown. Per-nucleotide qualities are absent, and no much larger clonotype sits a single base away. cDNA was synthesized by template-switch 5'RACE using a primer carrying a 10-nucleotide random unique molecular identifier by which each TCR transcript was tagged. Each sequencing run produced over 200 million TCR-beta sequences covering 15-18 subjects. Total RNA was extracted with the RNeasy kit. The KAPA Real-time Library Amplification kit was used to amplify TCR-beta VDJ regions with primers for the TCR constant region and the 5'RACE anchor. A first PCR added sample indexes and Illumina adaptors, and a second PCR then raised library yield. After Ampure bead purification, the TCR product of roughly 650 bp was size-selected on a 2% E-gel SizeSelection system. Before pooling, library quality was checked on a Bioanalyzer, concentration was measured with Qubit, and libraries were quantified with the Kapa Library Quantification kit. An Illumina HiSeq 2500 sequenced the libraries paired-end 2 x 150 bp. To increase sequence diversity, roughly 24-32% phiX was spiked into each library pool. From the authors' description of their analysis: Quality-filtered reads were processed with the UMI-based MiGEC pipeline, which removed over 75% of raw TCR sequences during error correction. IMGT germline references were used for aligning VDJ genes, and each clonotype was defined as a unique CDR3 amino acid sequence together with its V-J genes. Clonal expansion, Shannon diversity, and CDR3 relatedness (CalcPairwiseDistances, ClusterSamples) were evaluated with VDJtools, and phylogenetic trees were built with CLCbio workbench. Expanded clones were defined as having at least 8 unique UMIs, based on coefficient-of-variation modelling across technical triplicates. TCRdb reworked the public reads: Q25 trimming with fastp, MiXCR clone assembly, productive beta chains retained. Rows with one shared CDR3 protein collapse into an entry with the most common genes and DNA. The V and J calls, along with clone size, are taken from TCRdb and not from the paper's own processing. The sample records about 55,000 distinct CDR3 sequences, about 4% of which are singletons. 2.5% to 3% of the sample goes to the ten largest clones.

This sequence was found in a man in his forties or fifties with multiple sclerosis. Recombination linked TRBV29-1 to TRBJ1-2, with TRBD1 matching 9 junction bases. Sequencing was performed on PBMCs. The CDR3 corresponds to CSVGQGGGYTF. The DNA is TGCAGCGTTGGACAGGGGGGGGGCTACACCTTC.